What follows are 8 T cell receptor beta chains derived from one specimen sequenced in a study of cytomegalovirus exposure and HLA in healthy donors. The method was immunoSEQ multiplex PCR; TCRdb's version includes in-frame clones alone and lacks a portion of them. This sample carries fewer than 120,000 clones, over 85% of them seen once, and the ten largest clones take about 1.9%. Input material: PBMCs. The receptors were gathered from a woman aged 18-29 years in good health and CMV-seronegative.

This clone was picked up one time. CDR3 nucleotide sequence: TGTGCCAGCAGCCCCAGCGGGGGGACCAAAAACATTCAGTACTTC. This sequence encodes CASSPSGGTKNIQYF. The V gene is TRBV5-4, the J gene TRBJ2-4; the match to TRBD2 covers 9 bases. The germline V gene encodes CDR1 SGHNT and CDR2 YYREEE (reference sequence). The CDR3 sequence is 15 residues long. After removal of 4 bases from V and 2 bases from J, the junction contained 4 bases not matched to a gene.

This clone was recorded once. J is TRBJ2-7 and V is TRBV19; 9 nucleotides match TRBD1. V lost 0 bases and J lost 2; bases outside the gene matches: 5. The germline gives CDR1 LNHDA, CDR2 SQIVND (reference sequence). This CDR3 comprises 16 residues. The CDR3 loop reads CASSIDTGTGTYEQYF. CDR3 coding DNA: TGTGCCAGTAGTATAGACACCGGGACAGGGACCTACGAGCAGTACTTC.

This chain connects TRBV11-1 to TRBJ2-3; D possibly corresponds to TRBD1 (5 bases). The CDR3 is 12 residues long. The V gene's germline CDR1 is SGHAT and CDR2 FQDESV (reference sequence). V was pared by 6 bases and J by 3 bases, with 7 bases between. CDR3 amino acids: CASSSGTDTQYF. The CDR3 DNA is TGTGCCAGCAGTTCAGGGACAGATACGCAGTATTTT. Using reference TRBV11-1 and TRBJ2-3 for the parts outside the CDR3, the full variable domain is EAEVAQSPRYKITEKSQAVAFWCDPISGHATLYWYRQILGQGPELLVQFQDESVVDDSQLPKDRFSAERLKGVDSTLKIQPAELGDSAMYLCASSSGTDTQYFGPGTRLTVL.

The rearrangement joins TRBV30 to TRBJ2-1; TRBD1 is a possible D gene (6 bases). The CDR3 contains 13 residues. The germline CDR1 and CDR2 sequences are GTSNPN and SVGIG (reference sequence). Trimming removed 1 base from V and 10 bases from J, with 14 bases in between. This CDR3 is CAWSEELRGEQFF. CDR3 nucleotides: TGTGCCTGGAGTGAGGAATTGAGGGGGGAGCAGTTCTTC. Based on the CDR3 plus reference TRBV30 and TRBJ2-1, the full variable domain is SQTIHQWPATLVQPVGSPLSLECTVEGTSNPNLYWYRQAAGRGLQLLFYSVGIGQISSEVPQNLSASRPQDRQFILSSKKLLLSDSGFYLCAWSEELRGEQFFGPGTRLTVL.

The DNA for the CDR3 is TGTGCCAGCAGCTTACGGTCTAGCGGGAGCTTGCTACAAGAGACCCAGTACTTC. As protein: CASSLRSSGSLLQETQYF. The chain employs TRBV11-3 and TRBJ2-5; TRBD2 agrees at 10 bases. The CDR3 has 18 residues. V was clipped by 2 bases and J by 2 bases; unmatched bases: 11. Germline V gene lookup returns CDR1 SGHNT and CDR2 YENEEA.

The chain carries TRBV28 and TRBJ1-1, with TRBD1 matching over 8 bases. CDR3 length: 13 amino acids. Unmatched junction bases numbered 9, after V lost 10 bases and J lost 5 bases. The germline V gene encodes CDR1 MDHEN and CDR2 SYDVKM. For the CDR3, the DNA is TGTGCCATTATCCGGACAGGGCGGACTGAAGCTTTCTTT. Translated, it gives CAIIRTGRTEAFF. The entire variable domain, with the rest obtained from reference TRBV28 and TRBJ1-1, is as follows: DVKVTQSSRYLVKRTGEKVFLECVQDMDHENMFWYRQDPGLGLRLIYFSYDVKMKEKGDIPEGYSVSREKKERFSLILESASTNQTSMYLCAIIRTGRTEAFFGQGTRLTVV.

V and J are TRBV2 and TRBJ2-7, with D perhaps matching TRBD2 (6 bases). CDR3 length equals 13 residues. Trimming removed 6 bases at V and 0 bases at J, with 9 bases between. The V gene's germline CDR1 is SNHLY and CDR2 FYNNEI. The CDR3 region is CASSGGTSYEQYF. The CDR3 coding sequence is TGTGCCAGCAGCGGAGGGACCTCCTACGAGCAGTACTTC.

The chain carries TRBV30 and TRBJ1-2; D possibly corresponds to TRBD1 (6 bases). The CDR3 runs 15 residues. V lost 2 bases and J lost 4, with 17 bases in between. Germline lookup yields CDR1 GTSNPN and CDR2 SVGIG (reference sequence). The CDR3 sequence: CAWSIPPGQSYGYTF. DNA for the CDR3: TGTGCCTGGAGTATCCCACCAGGACAGAGCTATGGCTACACCTTC.